These 12 T cell receptor beta chains originate from one sample sequenced in a study of blood T cell repertoires in COVID-19. Some clones are missing from TCRdb's copy, which holds only in-frame ones; the method was immunoSEQ multiplex PCR. The sample yields fewer than 250,000 clones, around 82% seen once. Sequencing input: peripheral blood. The receptors stem from a woman aged 40-49 years with acute or convalescent COVID-19.

The chain joins TRBV10-2 to TRBJ2-1, with 11 bases that match TRBD2. The J segment lost 7 bases and the V segment lost 4 bases, leaving 6 bases of the junction unmatched. The CDR3 consists of 15 residues. CDR1 is WSHSY, CDR2 SAAADI, per germline. The CDR3 sequence: CASSGGSGGGNEQFF. CDR3 coding DNA: TGCGCCAGCAGTGGGGGTAGCGGGGGGGGGAATGAGCAGTTCTTC.

This rearrangement joins TRBV5-1 to TRBJ2-1; possible D gene TRBD1, 6 bases. Germline V gene lookup returns CDR1 SGHRS and CDR2 YFSETQ. The ends were cut back, 1 base at V and 4 bases at J, with 18 bases in the middle. This CDR3 contains 17 residues. The CDR3 DNA sequence: TGCGCCAGCAGCTTGTGGTTACAGGGCCTTTCGTACAATGAGCAGTTCTTC. As protein: CASSLWLQGLSYNEQFF.

This sequence joins TRBV11-2 and TRBJ2-3; D might be TRBD2 (7 bases). The CDR3 covers 14 residues. Trimming pared 1 base from V and 5 bases from J, leaving 10 bases between. Germline V gene sequence: CDR1 SGHAT, CDR2 FQNNGV. CDR3 nucleotides: TGTGCCAGCAGCTTAGTGGGGGGGCAAGATACGCAGTATTTT. Its protein is CASSLVGGQDTQYF.

The chain couples TRBV7-9 to TRBJ1-1; TRBD1 aligns across 7 bases. Germline assignment: CDR1 SEHNR and CDR2 FQNEAQ (reference sequence). This CDR3 contains 15 residues. The junction had 8 bases not matched to a gene; V was cut back by 3 bases and J by 4 bases. CDR3 bases: TGTGCCAGCAGCTTCCCTGACAGGGAGACCACTGAAGCTTTCTTT. Amino acids: CASSFPDRETTEAFF.

The genes are TRBV27 and TRBJ2-7, with 8 bases matching TRBD1. V gave up 1 base and J gave up 4 bases; unmatched junction bases: 6. Per germline, CDR1 MNHEY and CDR2 SMNVEV (reference sequence). CDR3 length: 15 residues. In DNA form, the CDR3 reads TGTGCCAGCAGTTTATACGGGACAGGTCCTTACGAGCAGTACTTC. Its translation is CASSLYGTGPYEQYF.

Of note for this clone: The sample contains more than one DNA sequence encoding this CDR3. V usage is TRBV20-1 and J usage is TRBJ2-5; D not certain. The CDR3 consists of 10 residues. Trimming pared 3 bases from V and 5 bases from J, leaving 4 bases between. Germline CDR1 DFQATT, CDR2 SNEGSKA (reference sequence). The chain's CDR3 is CSASSETQYF. For the CDR3, the DNA is TGCAGTGCTAGTTCTGAGACCCAGTACTTC.

The chain employs TRBV2 and TRBJ2-5; 11 positions agree with TRBD2. The CDR3 spans 15 residues. V lost 7 bases, J lost 2 bases, and 6 bases stayed unmatched. Looked up from germline, CDR1 is SNHLY and CDR2 is FYNNEI. The CDR3 DNA sequence: TGTGCCAGCAACGGACTAGCGGGCCTACAAGAGACCCAGTACTTC. This sequence encodes CASNGLAGLQETQYF.

The chain links TRBV6-6 to TRBJ1-4; 7 nucleotides align to TRBD1. The CDR3 length is 13 residues. J lost 4 bases, V lost 11 bases, and 7 bases had no gene match. CDR1 and CDR2 (germline): MNHNY, SVGAGI (reference sequence). The CDR3: CAAGDRNNEKLFF. CDR3 bases: TGTGCCGCCGGGGACAGAAATAATGAAAAACTGTTTTTT.

The chain is built from TRBV19 and TRBJ2-7; 7 bases are a match to TRBD1. CDR3 length: 17 amino acids. Germline V gives CDR1 LNHDA, CDR2 SQIVND (reference sequence). The V and J ends lost 3 bases and 2 bases, in that order; junction bases with no gene match: 13. In DNA form, the CDR3 reads TGTGCCAGTAGTATCCCTGTTGAGTCGGGACAGACCTACGAGCAGTACTTC. Protein: CASSIPVESGQTYEQYF.

The chain combines TRBV12-3 or TRBV12-4 with TRBJ2-1; D remains ambiguous. The CDR3 runs to 12 residues. Trimming removed 5 bases at V and 4 bases at J, with 6 bases between. The CDR3 spells CASSEFYNEQFF. As DNA, the CDR3 is TGTGCCAGCAGTGAGTTTTACAATGAGCAGTTCTTC.

The V and J genes are TRBV12-5 and TRBJ2-7, with 9 positions matching TRBD2. The trim removed 8 bases at V and 7 bases at J, leaving 15 bases unmatched. CDR3 length: 15 amino acids. From germline, CDR1 is LGHNT and CDR2 FRNRAP. CDR3 nucleotide sequence: TGTGCTAGTTATTCTCGCGGGAGGGACGTAGATGAGCAGTACTTC. Protein: CASYSRGRDVDEQYF.

The chain carries TRBV5-1 and TRBJ2-2, with 9 bases matching TRBD1. The V and J ends lost 5 bases and 4 bases, in that order; junction bases with no gene match: 9. The CDR3 contains 16 residues. Germline CDR1 and CDR2: SGHRS and YFSETQ. This chain's CDR3 is CASRGSSGQGTGELFF. CDR3 DNA: TGCGCCAGCAGGGGCTCCTCGGGACAGGGCACCGGGGAGCTGTTTTTT.